Listed below are T cell receptor beta chains from one sample, sequenced in a study of beta chain features in type 1 diabetes. Produced via immunoSEQ multiplex PCR; TCRdb's table is partial and in-frame only. Here the sample spans about 330,000 clones, approximately 11% being singletons. Sequencing was carried out using naive CD4+ T cells from blood. Receptor source: a woman in her twenties or thirties in good health. Each CDR3 is given with its conserved first and last residue. A D gene is named only where the DNA matches it firmly. The size of a clone is reported for some rows only, either as once, few or many, or as a class for expanded clones.

CDR3aa	CDR3nt	d_gene	v_gene	j_gene	abundance
CASSFRRDSSTPYEQYF	TGTGCCAGCAGTTTCCGAAGGGACTCGTCGACCCCCTACGAGCAGTACTTC	NA	TRBV27	TRBJ2-7	NA
CASSLVAGGYRDTQYF	TGTGCCAGCAGCCTCGTAGCGGGAGGGTATAGAGATACGCAGTATTTT	TRBD2	TRBV11-2	TRBJ2-3	few
CASSQGRGGSSYNEQFF	TGTGCCAGCAGCCAAGGAAGGGGCGGGAGCTCCTACAATGAGCAGTTCTTC	TRBD2	TRBV4-2	TRBJ2-1	NA
CASSQPGLAAYNEQFF	TGCGCCAGCAGCCAACCGGGACTAGCGGCCTACAATGAGCAGTTCTTC	TRBD2	TRBV4-1	TRBJ2-1	once
CASSTTGPDTQYF	TGCGCCAGCAGCACCACAGGGCCAGATACGCAGTATTTT	NA	TRBV5-1	TRBJ2-3	NA
CASSLTVVLGTDTQYF	TGTGCCAGCAGTTTAACTGTTGTCCTCGGCACAGATACGCAGTATTTT	NA	TRBV27	TRBJ2-3	few
CASSPAVPAYEQYF	TGTGCCAGCTCACCAGCGGTTCCCGCCTACGAGCAGTACTTC	NA	TRBV18	TRBJ2-7	NA
CASSLDRGDSTGELFF	TGCGCCAGCAGCTTGGATCGCGGGGACTCCACCGGGGAGCTGTTTTTT	NA	TRBV5-1	TRBJ2-2	few
CASSTQLAPKFF	TGTGCCAGCAGCACCCAACTAGCTCCCAAGTTCTTC	NA	TRBV7-2	TRBJ2-1	NA
CASSARTSYEQYF	TGTGCCAGCAGCGCCCGGACTAGCTACGAGCAGTACTTC	TRBD2	TRBV7-9	TRBJ2-7	NA
CASSGQQGSSYNEQFF	TGCGCCAGCAGCGGGCAACAGGGGAGCTCCTACAATGAGCAGTTCTTC	TRBD1	TRBV5-1	TRBJ2-1	NA
CASSLASEAFF	TGTGCCAGCAGCTTAGCCTCTGAAGCTTTCTTT	NA	TRBV7-9	TRBJ1-1	few
CASSYDGTGYNEQFF	TGTGCCAGCAGTTACGATGGGACAGGTTACAATGAGCAGTTCTTC	TRBD1	TRBV6-5	TRBJ2-1	few
CASSLNTGGLGNEQFF	TGTGCCAGCAGCTTAAATACGGGAGGGCTTGGCAATGAGCAGTTCTTC	TRBD2	TRBV7-3	TRBJ2-1	NA
CASSLSGGVGELFF	TGCGCCAGCAGCTTGTCCGGGGGTGTCGGGGAGCTGTTTTTT	NA	TRBV5-1	TRBJ2-2	NA
CASSLTSGETQYF	TGTGCCAGCAGCTTAACTAGCGGAGAGACCCAGTACTTC	TRBD2	TRBV13	TRBJ2-5	NA
CAISGERRGYNEQFF	TGTGCCATCAGTGGGGAGCGGAGGGGTTACAATGAGCAGTTCTTC	NA	TRBV10-3	TRBJ2-1	NA
CSGQGMNTEAFF	TGCAGCGGCCAGGGTATGAACACTGAAGCTTTCTTT	NA	TRBV29-1	TRBJ1-1	NA
CASSKVSGREGRAYEQYF	TGTGCCAGCAGCAAAGTTTCAGGGCGGGAAGGAAGAGCCTACGAGCAGTACTTC	NA	TRBV21-1	TRBJ2-7	NA
CASSLGGSMRYEQYF	TGTGCCAGCAGCTTAGGCGGGAGTATGAGATACGAGCAGTACTTC	TRBD2	TRBV7-2	TRBJ2-7	NA
CASSQWGQNTEAFF	TGTGCCAGCAGCCAATGGGGCCAGAACACTGAAGCTTTCTTT	NA	TRBV4-2	TRBJ1-1	few
CASSRGLELGDTQYF	TGCGCCAGCAGCCGAGGACTAGAATTGGGAGATACGCAGTATTTT	TRBD2	TRBV5-1	TRBJ2-3	NA
CASSLLPGTSGSGEQFF	TGTGCCAGCAGCTTACTGCCCGGGACTAGCGGGTCGGGTGAGCAGTTCTTC	TRBD2	TRBV7-2	TRBJ2-1	few
CAWSVHRGPYEQYF	TGTGCCTGGAGTGTACACAGGGGCCCCTACGAGCAGTACTTC	TRBD1	TRBV30	TRBJ2-7	few
CSVVRPPLADTQYF	TGCAGCGTTGTTCGTCCGCCTTTAGCGGATACGCAGTATTTT	NA	TRBV29-1	TRBJ2-3	NA
CASSLARTSGSQYEQYF	TGTGCCAGCAGCTTAGCGAGGACTAGCGGGAGTCAATACGAGCAGTACTTC	TRBD2	TRBV7-8	TRBJ2-7	few
CASSLPGYNEQFF	TGTGCCAGCAGCTTACCGGGGTACAATGAGCAGTTCTTC	NA	TRBV11-1	TRBJ2-1	few
CASSLAQGSSTNEKLFF	TGTGCCAGCAGCTTGGCTCAGGGGTCGTCAACTAATGAAAAACTGTTTTTT	NA	TRBV7-9	TRBJ1-4	few
CATSRAQSTGKYF	TGTGCCACCAGCAGAGCGCAATCGACAGGGAAGTACTTC	TRBD1	TRBV15	TRBJ2-7	NA
CASSFWTGTDTQYF	TGTGCCAGCAGCTTTTGGACTGGAACAGATACGCAGTATTTT	NA	TRBV5-4	TRBJ2-3	NA
CASRDTNEKLFF	TGCGCCAGCAGGGACACCAATGAAAAACTGTTTTTT	NA	TRBV23-1	TRBJ1-4	few
CASSWGDSFQETQYF	TGTGCCAGCAGCTGGGGGGACAGCTTTCAAGAGACCCAGTACTTC	NA	TRBV5-4	TRBJ2-5	few
CASSFGLAPNEQFF	TGTGCCAGCAGCTTCGGGCTAGCTCCGAATGAGCAGTTCTTC	NA	TRBV7-6	TRBJ2-1	NA
CASSLGQGETQYF	TGTGCCAGCAGCTTAGGGCAGGGAGAGACCCAGTACTTC	NA	TRBV7-2	TRBJ2-5	NA
CASSLLTGADTQYF	TGTGCCAGCAGCCTACTGACAGGGGCGGATACGCAGTATTTT	TRBD1	TRBV27	TRBJ2-3	NA
CASGSSGTSTDTQYF	TGTGCCAGCGGATCTAGCGGGACTAGCACAGATACGCAGTATTTT	TRBD2	TRBV28	TRBJ2-3	NA
CASSPRDRYGYTF	TGTGCCAGCAGCCCTCGGGACAGATATGGCTACACCTTC	TRBD1	TRBV6-5	TRBJ1-2	few
CASSREGTASYNEQFF	TGTGCCAGCAGCCGAGAAGGGACTGCGTCCTACAATGAGCAGTTCTTC	NA	TRBV4-2	TRBJ2-1	NA
CASSQGTFGAYEQYF	TGCGCCAGCAGCCAAGGGACATTTGGAGCCTACGAGCAGTACTTC	NA	TRBV4-3	TRBJ2-7	few